This is a list of T cell receptor beta chains from one sample in a study of neurological immune-mediated disorders. A single record per CDR3 protein comes from TCRdb applying MiXCR to the 5' RACE reads. The sample has 71,000 or so distinct CDR3 sequences; approximately 5% are singletons. Sample: PBMCs. The origin of the receptors is a woman aged 25 to 39 with multiple sclerosis. CDR3s include the opening cysteine and the closing phenylalanine or tryptophan. Fields, in order: J gene, clone size, D gene, V gene, CDR3 DNA, CDR3 protein. The D gene is left open where the match is weak. The size of a clone is reported for some rows only, either as once, few or many, or as a class for expanded clones.

TRBJ2-1 | many | TRBD2 | TRBV13 | TGTGCCAGCAGCTCTCCCCGGGTTGGCGGGAGGTCCTACAATGAGCAGTTCTTC | CASSSPRVGGRSYNEQFF
TRBJ2-5 | many | - | TRBV5-4 | TGTGCCAGCAGTCATCAGGTCTCGGAGACCCAGTACTTC | CASSHQVSETQYF
TRBJ2-3 | many | - | TRBV20-1 | TGCAGTGCCGGGGGTGGGGCGCACACAGATACGCAGTATTTT | CSAGGGAHTDTQYF
TRBJ2-6 | few | - | TRBV5-6 | TGTGCCAGCAGCGACCCACCCACAGGTCCACGTTCATTAGGGGCCAACGTCCTGACTTTC | CASSDPPTGPRSLGANVLTF
TRBJ2-1 | many | TRBD2 | TRBV20-1 | TGCAGTGCTAGAGGGGGCTGGAGCGGGAGCTACAATGAGCAGTTCTTC | CSARGGWSGSYNEQFF
TRBJ1-1 | many | - | TRBV7-9 | TGTGCCAGCAGCTTAGTTTGGGGAGGAACTCCCCGGAGGGCTTTCTTT | CASSLVWGGTPRRAFF
TRBJ2-5 | many | TRBD2 | TRBV5-1 | TGCGCCAGCAGCTTGGACGCTAGCGGGGGGGCCGAGGAGACCCAGTACTTC | CASSLDASGGAEETQYF
TRBJ2-1 | many | TRBD2 | TRBV20-1 | TGCAGTGCCTCGGGACTAGCGGGAGTCCCATCCTACAATGAGCAGTTCTTC | CSASGLAGVPSYNEQFF
TRBJ2-3 | few | - | TRBV12-3/TRBV12-4 | TGTGCCAGCAGTTCCGCCCTCGGGACGGGAATCACAGATACGCAGTATTTT | CASSSALGTGITDTQYF
TRBJ1-1 | many | - | TRBV20-1 | TGCAGTGCTAGCCCGCTGAACACTGAAGCTTTCTTT | CSASPLNTEAFF
TRBJ2-2 | many | TRBD2 | TRBV15 | TGTGCCACCAGCAGGGGACTAGCGGGGGGGTCCGGGGAGCTGTTTTTT | CATSRGLAGGSGELFF
TRBJ2-5 | few | TRBD2 | TRBV20-1 | TGCAGTGCTAGAGATCCGCGGGAGCTTTCTAAAGAGACCCAGTACTTC | CSARDPRELSKETQYF
TRBJ1-6 | - | TRBD1 | TRBV2 | TGTGCCAGCAGTTCTGCAGGGGGCGAAAGCAATTCACCCCTACACTTT | CASSSAGGESNSPLHF
TRBJ2-2 | many | - | TRBV20-1 | TGCAGTGCTGGCGACTTAGTCGGCGGGGAGCTGTTTTTT | CSAGDLVGGELFF
TRBJ1-3 | many | - | TRBV20-1 | TGCAGTGCAACGACAGGCTCTGGAAACACCATATATTTT | CSATTGSGNTIYF
TRBJ2-1 | - | - | TRBV5-1 | TGCGCCAGCAGCTTGAGGCGGGACCGGAATGAGCAGTTCTTC | CASSLRRDRNEQFF
TRBJ1-5 | many | TRBD1 | TRBV5-1 | TGCGCCAGCAGACTAACAGGGGTCGGCAATCAGCCCCAGCATTTT | CASRLTGVGNQPQHF
TRBJ1-2 | - | TRBD1 | TRBV5-5 | TGTGCCAGCAGCCTTCTGGACCGGGGACAGGGGTTTGGCTACACCTTC | CASSLLDRGQGFGYTF
TRBJ2-3 | few | - | TRBV7-3 | TGTGCCAGCAGCCTAACAGGGATTTACACAGATACGCAGTATTTT | CASSLTGIYTDTQYF
TRBJ2-1 | few | - | TRBV20-1 | TGCAGTGCTAAGAAATTCGGCGGGAATTACAATGAGCAGTTCTTC | CSAKKFGGNYNEQFF
TRBJ1-5 | - | - | TRBV7-2 | TGTGCCAGCAGCTTGGGATATAGCAATCAGCCCCAGCATTTT | CASSLGYSNQPQHF
TRBJ2-3 | many | - | TRBV20-1 | TGCAGTGCCAGTCGTGCTATCATGGATACGCAGTATTTT | CSASRAIMDTQYF
TRBJ2-1 | few | - | TRBV13 | TGTGCCAGCAGTTTACCCTCCGCTATTCAATACAATGAGCAGTTCTTC | CASSLPSAIQYNEQFF
TRBJ1-6 | few | - | TRBV5-6 | TGTGCCAGCAGCTTGATAAGGGCAGGCAATTCACCCCTCCACTTT | CASSLIRAGNSPLHF
TRBJ1-2 | many | TRBD1 | TRBV5-1 | TGCGCCAGCAGCTTGGGACAGGGGGACTATGGCTACACCTTC | CASSLGQGDYGYTF
TRBJ2-1 | few | - | TRBV10-3 | TGTGCCATCACTCCGACTTACCCGAGCTCCTACAATGAGCAGTTCTTC | CAITPTYPSSYNEQFF
TRBJ2-7 | - | - | TRBV20-1 | TGCAGTCCCAATGTCGGGTACGACTCCTACGAGCAGTACTTC | CSPNVGYDSYEQYF
TRBJ1-2 | many | - | TRBV24-1 | TGTGCCACCGGACACGCAGGGGACGATGGCTACACCTTC | CATGHAGDDGYTF
TRBJ2-6 | many | - | TRBV7-9 | TGTGCCAGCAGCCAGGATGACTCTGGGGCCAACGTCCTGACTTTC | CASSQDDSGANVLTF
TRBJ2-2 | many | - | TRBV12-3/TRBV12-4 | TGTGCCAGCAGTTTTTCATCCGGGGAGCTGTTTTTT | CASSFSSGELFF
TRBJ1-2 | many | - | TRBV5-5 | TGTGCCAGCAGCCTCTTGACAGTCAACTATGGCTACACCTTC | CASSLLTVNYGYTF
TRBJ2-1 | few | TRBD1 | TRBV7-2 | TGTGCCAGCAGCTTAGGCATGGGGACAGGGCCGGGAGGTCGGCAGTTCTTC | CASSLGMGTGPGGRQFF
TRBJ1-5 | many | - | TRBV10-3 | TGTGCCATCAGTGAAGGGATCAATCAGCCCCAGCATTTT | CAISEGINQPQHF
TRBJ1-5 | - | - | TRBV6-6 | TGTGCCAGCAGGCCGTATAGCAATCAGCCCCAGCATTTT | CASRPYSNQPQHF
TRBJ1-1 | - | TRBD1 | TRBV10-1 | TGCGCCAGCAGCGACAGGGGAGGCGCTGAAGCTTTCTTT | CASSDRGGAEAFF
TRBJ2-5 | few | - | TRBV28 | TGTGCCAGCAGGAAGGAGGCTCAGACCCAGTACTTC | CASRKEAQTQYF
TRBJ1-1 | many | - | TRBV5-1 | TGCGCCAGCAGCTTCATTTTAGGAGACACTGAAGCTTTCTTT | CASSFILGDTEAFF
TRBJ1-1 | many | TRBD1 | TRBV5-1 | TGCGCCAGCAGCGACCAGGGGGGGAACACTGAAGCTTTCTTT | CASSDQGGNTEAFF
TRBJ1-2 | many | TRBD1 | TRBV4-1 | TGCGCCAGCAGCCAAAACGGACAGGTCCTCACTAACTATGGCTACACCTTC | CASSQNGQVLTNYGYTF
TRBJ2-5 | few | TRBD2 | TRBV5-6 | TGTGCCAGCAGCGTAGGACTAGCGGAGCCAAGGACGGAGGAGACCCAGTACTTC | CASSVGLAEPRTEETQYF
TRBJ1-1 | many | - | TRBV25-1 | TGTGCCAGCAGTGACTACACTGAAGCTTTCTTT | CASSDYTEAFF
TRBJ2-2 | many | - | TRBV7-9 | TGTGCCAGCGTTAATGAGCCCGGGGAGCTGTTTTTT | CASVNEPGELFF
TRBJ1-2 | many | - | TRBV18 | TGTGCCAGCTCACCACCGCCCCGGGACGGCGGTCCTGGCTACACCTTC | CASSPPPRDGGPGYTF
TRBJ2-3 | - | TRBD2 | TRBV10-1 | TGCGCCAGCGGGTCAACCGGACTAGCAAACACAGATACGCAGTATTTT | CASGSTGLANTDTQYF
TRBJ2-3 | many | - | TRBV20-1 | TGCAGTGCTACCCACAGGGGAGGGGATACGCAGTATTTT | CSATHRGGDTQYF
TRBJ2-1 | many | - | TRBV5-1 | TGCGCCAGCAGCTTGTCGAACAATGAGCAGTTCTTC | CASSLSNNEQFF
TRBJ1-5 | few | TRBD1 | TRBV29-1 | TGCAGCGTGGAATCAGGGGGCGGTCAGCACCAGCATTTT | CSVESGGGQHQHF
TRBJ1-5 | - | - | TRBV3-1 | TGTGCCAGCAGCCAAGGACAGAACACCCAGCCCCAGCATTTT | CASSQGQNTQPQHF
TRBJ2-1 | - | TRBD1 | TRBV18 | TGTGCCAGCTCACTATCGACAGGGGGTCGAAATGAGCAGTTCTTC | CASSLSTGGRNEQFF
TRBJ1-2 | many | TRBD1 | TRBV28 | TGTGCCAGCAGCTATCTCAGTACAGGGGCGGCGGATGATGGCTACACCTTC | CASSYLSTGAADDGYTF
TRBJ1-2 | many | - | TRBV28 | TGTGCCAGCAGTTTATGGCGGAGTGCGTATGGCTACACCTTC | CASSLWRSAYGYTF
TRBJ1-1 | many | TRBD1 | TRBV20-1 | TGCAGTGCTAGGTGGGGCGGACAGGGGGCTGAAGCTTTCTTT | CSARWGGQGAEAFF
TRBJ1-2 | few | - | TRBV14 | TGTGCCAGCAGCCAAGACCCCAGGGGACCCTATGGCTACACCTTC | CASSQDPRGPYGYTF
TRBJ2-1 | many | TRBD2 | TRBV5-6 | TGTGCCAGCAGCTTGCGCGGGACTACCTACAATGAGCAGTTCTTC | CASSLRGTTYNEQFF
TRBJ1-2 | - | - | TRBV11-2 | TGTGCCAGCAGCTCTCCCCAGGGGACCTATGGCTACACCTTC | CASSSPQGTYGYTF
TRBJ1-5 | many | - | TRBV12-3/TRBV12-4 | TGTGCCAGCAGTACGTCACGGACAGCCGGTCGGCCCCAGCATTTT | CASSTSRTAGRPQHF
TRBJ1-1 | many | - | TRBV20-1 | TGCAGTGCTATACAGGGATCGGGATGGACTGAAGCTTTCTTT | CSAIQGSGWTEAFF
TRBJ2-1 | many | - | TRBV6-4 | TGTGCCAGCAGTGACGGGCAGGGTCGTCAGGATGAGCAGTTCTTC | CASSDGQGRQDEQFF
TRBJ1-5 | many | - | TRBV10-2 | TGCGCCAGCGCCGGGACATACAATCAGCCCCAGCATTTT | CASAGTYNQPQHF
TRBJ2-5 | many | TRBD1 | TRBV12-3/TRBV12-4 | TGTGCCAGCAGGGACAGGGGCCAAGAGACCCAGTACTTC | CASRDRGQETQYF